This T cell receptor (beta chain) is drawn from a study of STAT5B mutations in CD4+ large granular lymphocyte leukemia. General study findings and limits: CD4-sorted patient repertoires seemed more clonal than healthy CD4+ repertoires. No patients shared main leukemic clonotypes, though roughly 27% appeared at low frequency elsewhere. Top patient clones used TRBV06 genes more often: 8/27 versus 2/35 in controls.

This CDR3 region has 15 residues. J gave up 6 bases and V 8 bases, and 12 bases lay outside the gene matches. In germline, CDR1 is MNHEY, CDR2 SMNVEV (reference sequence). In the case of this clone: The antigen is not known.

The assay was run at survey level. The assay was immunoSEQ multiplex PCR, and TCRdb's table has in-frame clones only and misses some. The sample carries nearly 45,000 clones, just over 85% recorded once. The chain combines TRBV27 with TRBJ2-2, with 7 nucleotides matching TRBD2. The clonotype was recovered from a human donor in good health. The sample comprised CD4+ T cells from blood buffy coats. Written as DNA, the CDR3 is TGTGCCAGCTCCCCGGCGGGGAGGGTGTCCGGGGAGCTGTTTTTT. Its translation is CASSPAGRVSGELFF.